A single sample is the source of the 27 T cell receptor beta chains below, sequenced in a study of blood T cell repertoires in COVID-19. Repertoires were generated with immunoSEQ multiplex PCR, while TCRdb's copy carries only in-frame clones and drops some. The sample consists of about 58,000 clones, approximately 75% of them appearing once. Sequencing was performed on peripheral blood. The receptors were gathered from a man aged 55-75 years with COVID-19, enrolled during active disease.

This chain's CDR3 is CASSTLAGPSYEQYF. The DNA for the CDR3 is TGTGCCAGCTCAACTCTAGCGGGGCCCTCCTACGAGCAGTACTTC. The chain couples TRBV18 to TRBJ2-7, with 9 bases matching TRBD2. Germline CDR1 is KGHSH and CDR2 is LQKENI. The CDR3 runs to 15 residues. V gave up 5 bases and J gave up 0 bases; unmatched junction bases: 5.

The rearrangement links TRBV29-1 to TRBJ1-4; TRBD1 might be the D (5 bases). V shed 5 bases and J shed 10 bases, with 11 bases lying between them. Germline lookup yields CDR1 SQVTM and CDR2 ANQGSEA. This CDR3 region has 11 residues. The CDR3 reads CSVKVQGKLFF. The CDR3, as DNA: TGCAGCGTTAAGGTGCAGGGAAAACTGTTTTTT.

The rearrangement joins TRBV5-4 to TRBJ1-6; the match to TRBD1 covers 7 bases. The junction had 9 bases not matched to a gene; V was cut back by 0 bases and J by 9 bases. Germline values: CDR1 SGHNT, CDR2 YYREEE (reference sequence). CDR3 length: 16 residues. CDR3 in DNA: TGTGCCAGCAGCTTGGGGTCGGGACAGAATACTTCACCCCTCCACTTT. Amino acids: CASSLGSGQNTSPLHF.

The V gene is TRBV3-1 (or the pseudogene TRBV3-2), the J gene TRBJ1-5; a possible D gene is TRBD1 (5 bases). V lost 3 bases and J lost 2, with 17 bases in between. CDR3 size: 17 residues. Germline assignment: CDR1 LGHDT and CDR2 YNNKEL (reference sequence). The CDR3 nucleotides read TGTGCCAGCAGCCACCGCTCCCCCAGGGTTCGCAATCAGCCCCAGCATTTT. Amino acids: CASSHRSPRVRNQPQHF.

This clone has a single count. The CDR3 DNA is TGTGCCAGCAGCTTGGACGGTCGGGAAGGCACAGATACGCAGTATTTT. Translation: CASSLDGREGTDTQYF. This chain connects TRBV7-9 to TRBJ2-3; the D gene is possibly TRBD2 (5 bases). Germline CDR1 is SEHNR and CDR2 is FQNEAQ (reference sequence). The CDR3 length is 16 residues. V dropped 3 bases and J dropped 1 base, with 14 bases sitting between them.

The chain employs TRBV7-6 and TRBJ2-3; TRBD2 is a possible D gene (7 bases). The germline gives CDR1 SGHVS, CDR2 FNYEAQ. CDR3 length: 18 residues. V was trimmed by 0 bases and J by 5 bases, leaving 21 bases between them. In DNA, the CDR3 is TGTGCCAGCAGCTTAGCGGGGGGGCCTGGGAGTGGTAGAGATACGCAGTATTTT. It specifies CASSLAGGPGSGRDTQYF.

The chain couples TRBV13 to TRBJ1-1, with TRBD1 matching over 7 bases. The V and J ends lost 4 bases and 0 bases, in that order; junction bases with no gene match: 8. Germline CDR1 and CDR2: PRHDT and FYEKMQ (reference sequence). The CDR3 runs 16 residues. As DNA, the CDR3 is TGTGCCAGCAGCTCGCGCAAGGGACAGATGAACACTGAAGCTTTCTTT. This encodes CASSSRKGQMNTEAFF.

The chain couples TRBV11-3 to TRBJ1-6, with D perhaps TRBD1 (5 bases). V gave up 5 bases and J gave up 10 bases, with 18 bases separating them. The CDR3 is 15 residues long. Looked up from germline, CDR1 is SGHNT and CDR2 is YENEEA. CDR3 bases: TGTGCCAGCAGCCTCTCGGGGGGAATGAGGTCACCCCTCCACTTT. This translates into CASSLSGGMRSPLHF.

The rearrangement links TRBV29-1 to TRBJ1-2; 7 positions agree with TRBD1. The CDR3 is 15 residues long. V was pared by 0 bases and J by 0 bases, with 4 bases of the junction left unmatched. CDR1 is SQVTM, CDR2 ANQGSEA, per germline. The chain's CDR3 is CSVEDPDRSNYGYTF. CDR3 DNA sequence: TGCAGCGTTGAAGACCCGGACAGGTCTAACTATGGCTACACCTTC.

The CDR3 loop reads CASSMDTRSGNTIYF. The CDR3 DNA is TGCGCCAGCAGCATGGACACCCGCTCTGGAAACACCATATATTTT. This chain joins TRBV5-1 and TRBJ1-3; D is possibly TRBD1 (5 bases). V was clipped by 4 bases and J by 0 bases, with 11 bases between them. This CDR3 has 15 amino acids. CDR1 and CDR2 from the germline V gene are SGHRS and YFSETQ.

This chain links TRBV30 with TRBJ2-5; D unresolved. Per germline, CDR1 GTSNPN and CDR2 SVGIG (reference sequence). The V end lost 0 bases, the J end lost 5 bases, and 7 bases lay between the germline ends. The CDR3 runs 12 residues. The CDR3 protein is CAWSVREETQYF. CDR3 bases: TGTGCCTGGAGTGTACGCGAGGAGACCCAGTACTTC.

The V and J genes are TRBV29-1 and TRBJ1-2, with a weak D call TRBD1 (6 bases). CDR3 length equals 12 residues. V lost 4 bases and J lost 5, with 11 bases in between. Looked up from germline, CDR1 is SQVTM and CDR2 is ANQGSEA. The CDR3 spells CSVVQGGYGYTF. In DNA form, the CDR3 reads TGCAGCGTTGTACAGGGAGGGTATGGCTACACCTTC.

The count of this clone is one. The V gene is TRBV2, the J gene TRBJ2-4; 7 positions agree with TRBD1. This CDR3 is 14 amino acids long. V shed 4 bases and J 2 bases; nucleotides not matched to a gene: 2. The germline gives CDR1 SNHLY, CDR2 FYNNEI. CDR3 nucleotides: TGTGCCAGCAGTGGGGACAGTCCCAAAAACATTCAGTACTTC. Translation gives CASSGDSPKNIQYF.

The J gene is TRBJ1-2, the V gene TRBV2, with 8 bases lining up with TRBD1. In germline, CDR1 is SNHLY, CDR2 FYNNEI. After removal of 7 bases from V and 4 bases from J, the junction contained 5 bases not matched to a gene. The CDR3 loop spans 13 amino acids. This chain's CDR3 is CASNMGTGYGYTF. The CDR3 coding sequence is TGTGCCAGCAACATGGGGACAGGCTATGGCTACACCTTC.

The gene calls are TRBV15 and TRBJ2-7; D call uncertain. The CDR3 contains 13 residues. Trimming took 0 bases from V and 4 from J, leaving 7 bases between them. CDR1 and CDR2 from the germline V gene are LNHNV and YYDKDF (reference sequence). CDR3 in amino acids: CATSRDPVYEQYF. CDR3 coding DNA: TGTGCCACCAGCAGAGATCCGGTTTACGAGCAGTACTTC.

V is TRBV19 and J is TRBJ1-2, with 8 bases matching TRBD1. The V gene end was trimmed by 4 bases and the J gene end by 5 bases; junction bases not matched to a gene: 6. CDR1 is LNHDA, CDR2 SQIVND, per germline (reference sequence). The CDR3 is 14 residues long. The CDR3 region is CASSTSGTGYGYTF. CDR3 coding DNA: TGTGCCAGTAGTACCTCCGGGACAGGTTATGGCTACACCTTC. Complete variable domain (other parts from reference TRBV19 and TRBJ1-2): DGGITQSPKYLFRKEGQNVTLSCEQNLNHDAMYWYRQDPGQGLRLIYYSQIVNDFQKGDIAEGYSVSREKKESFPLTVTSAQKNPTAFYLCASSTSGTGYGYTFGSGTRLTVV.

DNA of the CDR3: TGTGCCAGCAGCGCCGCTGAGACGGGCTATGGCTACACCTTC. As protein: CASSAAETGYGYTF. This chain uses TRBV9 with TRBJ1-2; D is unresolved. Trimming pared 3 bases from V and 4 bases from J, leaving 13 bases between. Germline V CDR1 and CDR2: SGDLS, YYNGEE. This CDR3 has 14 amino acids.

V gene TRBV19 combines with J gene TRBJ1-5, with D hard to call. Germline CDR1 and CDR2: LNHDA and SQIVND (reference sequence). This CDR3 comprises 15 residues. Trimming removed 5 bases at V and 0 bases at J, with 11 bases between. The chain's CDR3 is CASSPGIYSNQPQHF. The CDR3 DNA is TGTGCCAGTAGTCCGGGGATCTATAGCAATCAGCCCCAGCATTTT.

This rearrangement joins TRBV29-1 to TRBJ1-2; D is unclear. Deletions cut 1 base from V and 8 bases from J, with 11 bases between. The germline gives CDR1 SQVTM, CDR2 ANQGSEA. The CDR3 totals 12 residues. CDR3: CSVEVFAGGYTF. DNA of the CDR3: TGCAGCGTTGAAGTCTTTGCGGGGGGCTACACCTTC.

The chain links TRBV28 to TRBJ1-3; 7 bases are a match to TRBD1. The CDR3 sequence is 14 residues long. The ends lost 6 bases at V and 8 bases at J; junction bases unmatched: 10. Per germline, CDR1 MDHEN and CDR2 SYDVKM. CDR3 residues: CASSPTGIGDTIYF. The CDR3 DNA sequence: TGTGCCAGCAGCCCGACAGGGATTGGGGACACCATATATTTT.

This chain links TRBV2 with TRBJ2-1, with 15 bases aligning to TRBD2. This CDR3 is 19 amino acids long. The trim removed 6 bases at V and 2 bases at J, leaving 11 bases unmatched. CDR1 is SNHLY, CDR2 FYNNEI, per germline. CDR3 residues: CASRGSPGTSGGTYNEQFF. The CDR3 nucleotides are TGTGCCAGCAGGGGGAGTCCCGGGACTAGCGGGGGGACCTACAATGAGCAGTTCTTC. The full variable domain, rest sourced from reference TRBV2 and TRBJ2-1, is EPEVTQTPSHQVTQMGQEVILRCVPISNHLYFYWYRQILGQKVEFLVSFYNNEISEKSEIFDDQFSVERPDGSNFTLKIRSTKLEDSAMYFCASRGSPGTSGGTYNEQFFGPGTRLTVL.

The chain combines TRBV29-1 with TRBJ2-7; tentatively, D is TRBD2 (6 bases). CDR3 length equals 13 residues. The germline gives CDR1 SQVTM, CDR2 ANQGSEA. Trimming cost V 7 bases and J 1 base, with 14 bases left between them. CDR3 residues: CSAMTGSSYEQYF. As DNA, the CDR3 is TGCAGCGCTATGACCGGGAGTTCCTACGAGCAGTACTTC.

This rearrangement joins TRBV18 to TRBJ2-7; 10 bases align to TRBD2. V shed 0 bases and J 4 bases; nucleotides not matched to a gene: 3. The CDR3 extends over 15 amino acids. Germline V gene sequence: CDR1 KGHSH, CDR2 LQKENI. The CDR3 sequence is CASSPPGTSAYEQYF. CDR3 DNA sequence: TGTGCCAGCTCACCACCCGGGACTAGCGCTTACGAGCAGTACTTC.

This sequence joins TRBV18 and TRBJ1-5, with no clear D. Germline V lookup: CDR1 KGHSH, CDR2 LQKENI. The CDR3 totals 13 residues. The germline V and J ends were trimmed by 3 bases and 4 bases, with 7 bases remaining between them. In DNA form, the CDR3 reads TGTGCCAGCTCACCCGGAGGGAATCAGCCCCAGCATTTT. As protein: CASSPGGNQPQHF.

DNA of the CDR3: TGTGCCAGCGGCGGGACAGCGACTAATGAAAAACTGTTTTTT. Its translation: CASGGTATNEKLFF. This rearrangement joins TRBV6-5 to TRBJ1-4, with TRBD1 matching 7 bases. Trimming cost V 8 bases and J 2 bases; bases outside gene matches: 5. CDR3 length equals 14 residues. The V gene's germline CDR1 is MNHEY and CDR2 SVGAGI.

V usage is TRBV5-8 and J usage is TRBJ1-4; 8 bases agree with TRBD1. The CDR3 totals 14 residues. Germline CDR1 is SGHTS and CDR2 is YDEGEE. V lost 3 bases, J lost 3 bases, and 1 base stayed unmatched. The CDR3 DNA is TGTGCCAGCAGCTCGACAGGGGCTAATGAAAAACTGTTTTTT. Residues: CASSSTGANEKLFF.

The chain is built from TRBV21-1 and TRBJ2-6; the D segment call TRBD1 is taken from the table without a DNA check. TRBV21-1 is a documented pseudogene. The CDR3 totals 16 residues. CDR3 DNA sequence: TGTGCCAGCAGCGCACCGGGACAGGGGGAGGCCAACGTCCTGACTTTC. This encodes CASSAPGQGEANVLTF.